This T cell receptor beta chain was recorded in a study of T cell responses to AZD1222 COVID-19 vaccine. Points from the study as a whole: Spike was spanned by vaccine-associated CD4 TCRs, which were dominant at 160-218 and 743-854. Two doses of AZD1222 preceded a rise in Spike-specific TCR breadth and depth.

Comment on this clone: No antigen is known for it.

CDR3 length: 13 residues. Between the trimmed V and J ends, which lost 2 bases and 8 bases, there was a span of 10 bases. Germline V lookup: CDR1 ENHRY, CDR2 SYGVKD. The data were produced by immunoSEQ multiplex PCR, yet TCRdb's version contains in-frame clones alone and is incomplete. The table lists around 100,000 clones, 88% of them singletons. Material: peripheral blood, obtained on day 0 of AZD1222 vaccination. The TCR comes from an adult in good health. The chain recombines TRBV10-3 with TRBJ1-5; D is undetermined. The CDR3 nucleotides read TGTGCCATCAGTGAGCGCACCGGGGAGCCCCAGCATTTT. It codes for CAISERTGEPQHF.